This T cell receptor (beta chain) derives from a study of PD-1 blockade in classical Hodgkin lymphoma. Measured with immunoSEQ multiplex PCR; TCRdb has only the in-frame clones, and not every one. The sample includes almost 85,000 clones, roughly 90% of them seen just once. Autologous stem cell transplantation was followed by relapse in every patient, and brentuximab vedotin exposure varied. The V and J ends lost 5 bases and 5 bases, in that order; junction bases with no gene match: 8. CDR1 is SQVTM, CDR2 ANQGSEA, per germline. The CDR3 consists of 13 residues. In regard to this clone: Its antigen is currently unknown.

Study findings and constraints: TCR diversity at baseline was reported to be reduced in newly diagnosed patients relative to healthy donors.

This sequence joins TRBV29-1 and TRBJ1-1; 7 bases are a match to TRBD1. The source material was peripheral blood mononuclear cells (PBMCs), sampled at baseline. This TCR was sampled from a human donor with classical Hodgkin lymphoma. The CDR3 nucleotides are TGCAGCGTTACAGGGGAAGGAGAAACTGAAGCTTTCTTT. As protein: CSVTGEGETEAFF.